This TCR beta chain was found in a study of blood T cell repertoires in COVID-19. Study background: Some COVID-19 samples were acute and others convalescent; all came from the United States, Italy and Spain.

In the study's own analysis: The assay estimated nucleated cells by amplifying reference gene primers. Sequencing used immunoSEQ multiplex PCR; TCRdb keeps in-frame clones, though not all of them. V, J and clone size derive from that table, while D and trimming were established from the DNA sequence. Among about 250,000 clones listed, roughly 87% were seen once. The specimen was peripheral blood. The sequence came from a man aged 18 to 30 with active or convalescent COVID-19.

The CDR3 bases are TGTGCCACCAGCGATCCACAGGGGGCGTATGGCTACACCTTC. Translated: CATSDPQGAYGYTF. The chain links TRBV15 to TRBJ1-2; 9 nucleotides match TRBD1. J lost 5 bases, V lost 5 bases, and 6 bases had no gene match. The CDR3 is 14 amino acids. Germline CDR1 reads LNHNV; CDR2 reads YYDKDF (reference sequence). The variable domain in full, completed from reference TRBV15 and TRBJ1-2, reads DAMVIQNPRYQVTQFGKPVTLSCSQTLNHNVMYWYQQKSSQAPKLLFHYYDKDFNNEADTPDNFQSRRPNTSFCFLDIRSPGLGDTAMYLCATSDPQGAYGYTFGSGTRLTVV.